Listed below are T cell receptor beta chains from one sample, sequenced in a study of sequential checkpoint blockade in melanoma. The assay was immunoSEQ multiplex PCR, and TCRdb's table has in-frame clones only and misses some. The sample lists under 20,000 clones, around 68% occurring once. Here the sequenced sample was CD8+ T cells sorted from blood (inferred from file names), taken from a patient given nivolumab and ipilimumab in sequence. The receptors were gathered from a human donor with melanoma. The CDR3 runs from the conserved cysteine through the conserved F or W. Each record gives: clone size, J gene, D gene, V gene, CDR3 DNA, CDR3 protein. A D gene is named only where the DNA matches it firmly. Clone size is shown for a subset of rows, as once, few, many or a class of expanded clone.

clone size: -
J gene: TRBJ1-1
D gene: TRBD1
V gene: TRBV9
CDR3 DNA: TGTGCCAGCAGCCCGGGGACAGGGGCTTTGAACACTGAAGCTTTCTTT
CDR3 protein: CASSPGTGALNTEAFF

clone size: few
J gene: TRBJ2-3
D gene: -
V gene: TRBV6-5
CDR3 DNA: TGTGCCAGCGGGGAGAAGGAAACAGATACGCAGTATTTT
CDR3 protein: CASGEKETDTQYF

clone size: few
J gene: TRBJ2-7
D gene: TRBD1
V gene: TRBV18
CDR3 DNA: TGTGCCAGCTCCCCGGGACAGGGAACCCCCTACGAGCAGTACTTC
CDR3 protein: CASSPGQGTPYEQYF

clone size: -
J gene: TRBJ2-1
D gene: -
V gene: TRBV6-1
CDR3 DNA: TGTGCCAGCAGTACCGGGACAACATCCTACAATGAGCAGTTCTTC
CDR3 protein: CASSTGTTSYNEQFF

clone size: -
J gene: TRBJ2-3
D gene: TRBD2
V gene: TRBV5-4
CDR3 DNA: TGTGCCAGCAGCTTGGGGACTAGCGGGAGTGGTACGCAGTATTTT
CDR3 protein: CASSLGTSGSGTQYF

clone size: -
J gene: TRBJ1-1
D gene: TRBD1
V gene: TRBV7-3
CDR3 DNA: TGTGCCAGCAGCCCCGTAGGGACAGGCGAAGCTTTCTTT
CDR3 protein: CASSPVGTGEAFF

clone size: -
J gene: TRBJ1-2
D gene: -
V gene: TRBV27
CDR3 DNA: TGTGCCAGCGGGGGCTGGGGGGGTAGCTATGGCTACACCTTC
CDR3 protein: CASGGWGGSYGYTF

clone size: -
J gene: TRBJ2-5
D gene: TRBD2
V gene: TRBV7-2
CDR3 DNA: TGTGCCAGCAGCTTAGTGGCTAGCGGGAGGGAAGAGACCCAGTACTTC
CDR3 protein: CASSLVASGREETQYF

clone size: -
J gene: TRBJ1-3
D gene: TRBD1
V gene: TRBV7-3
CDR3 DNA: TGTGCCAGCAGCAAACAGGGGAGCTCTGGAAACACCATATATTTT
CDR3 protein: CASSKQGSSGNTIYF

clone size: -
J gene: TRBJ2-7
D gene: TRBD2
V gene: TRBV11-3
CDR3 DNA: TGTGCCAGCAGCCAAGGGGCCAGCGGGGTACCCTACGAGCAGTACTTC
CDR3 protein: CASSQGASGVPYEQYF

clone size: -
J gene: TRBJ2-4
D gene: -
V gene: TRBV9
CDR3 DNA: TGTGCCAGCAGTTCCGGAGCCAAAAACATTCAGTACTTC
CDR3 protein: CASSSGAKNIQYF

clone size: -
J gene: TRBJ1-5
D gene: TRBD1
V gene: TRBV4-2
CDR3 DNA: TGTGCCAGCAGCCCCATTTACAGGGGAGGCCAGCCCCAGCATTTT
CDR3 protein: CASSPIYRGGQPQHF

clone size: -
J gene: TRBJ2-2
D gene: TRBD2
V gene: TRBV9
CDR3 DNA: TGTGCCAGCAGCCCCCCCGGGAGGGTGGTAACCGGGGAGCTGTTTTTT
CDR3 protein: CASSPPGRVVTGELFF

clone size: -
J gene: TRBJ2-7
D gene: -
V gene: TRBV19
CDR3 DNA: TGTGCCAGTTCAAACGGGGGACACGAGCAGTACTTC
CDR3 protein: CASSNGGHEQYF

clone size: medium-sized
J gene: TRBJ1-1
D gene: -
V gene: TRBV7-9
CDR3 DNA: TGTGCCAGCAGCTTAGTTGGCTCTCGGAACACTGAAGCTTTCTTT
CDR3 protein: CASSLVGSRNTEAFF

clone size: medium-sized
J gene: TRBJ2-7
D gene: TRBD1
V gene: TRBV5-4
CDR3 DNA: TGTGCCAGCAGCGCCGGGACAGGGCCATACGAGCAGTACTTC
CDR3 protein: CASSAGTGPYEQYF

clone size: medium-sized
J gene: TRBJ1-2
D gene: -
V gene: TRBV7-8
CDR3 DNA: TGTGCCAGCAGCACACAGACCCGGATCTATGGCTACACCTTC
CDR3 protein: CASSTQTRIYGYTF

clone size: -
J gene: TRBJ2-5
D gene: -
V gene: TRBV27
CDR3 DNA: TGTGCCAGCAGCTGGACTAGCCCCAGGGGGGAGCAGTACTTC
CDR3 protein: CASSWTSPRGEQYF

clone size: few
J gene: TRBJ2-5
D gene: -
V gene: TRBV13
CDR3 DNA: TGTGCCAGCAGTTCTTGGGGGCCCACTCAGGGGGAGACCCAGTACTTC
CDR3 protein: CASSSWGPTQGETQYF

clone size: -
J gene: TRBJ1-4
D gene: TRBD1
V gene: TRBV7-9
CDR3 DNA: TGTGCCAGCGGCAGGGGGAATGAAAAACTGTTTTTT
CDR3 protein: CASGRGNEKLFF

clone size: -
J gene: TRBJ2-7
D gene: -
V gene: TRBV21-1
CDR3 DNA: TGTGCCAGCAGCAACCGGACAAGGGGCCACGAGCAGTACTTC
CDR3 protein: CASSNRTRGHEQYF

clone size: few
J gene: TRBJ1-2
D gene: -
V gene: TRBV11-2
CDR3 DNA: TGTGCCAGCAGCTCTACGCCAGGGATTACTAACTATGGCTACACCTTC
CDR3 protein: CASSSTPGITNYGYTF

clone size: -
J gene: TRBJ1-1
D gene: -
V gene: TRBV7-3
CDR3 DNA: TGTGCCAGCAGCTTAATAGCAGGGAGGGGCGCTGAAGCTTTCTTT
CDR3 protein: CASSLIAGRGAEAFF

clone size: -
J gene: TRBJ1-2
D gene: -
V gene: TRBV7-9
CDR3 DNA: TGTGCCAGCAGCTCTAGTCCGACAGAGAACTATGGCTACACCTTC
CDR3 protein: CASSSSPTENYGYTF

clone size: -
J gene: TRBJ2-7
D gene: -
V gene: TRBV9
CDR3 DNA: TGTGCCAGCAGCGTAGGCAGGGGCACGGACGAGCAGTACTTC
CDR3 protein: CASSVGRGTDEQYF

clone size: few
J gene: TRBJ1-2
D gene: -
V gene: TRBV9
CDR3 DNA: TGTGCCAGCAGCGGAGTCGTAGGCTACACCTTC
CDR3 protein: CASSGVVGYTF

clone size: -
J gene: TRBJ2-1
D gene: TRBD1
V gene: TRBV13
CDR3 DNA: TGTGCCACCAGTGGGTGGCAGGGGGCTTACAATGAGCAGTTCTTC
CDR3 protein: CATSGWQGAYNEQFF

clone size: few
J gene: TRBJ1-2
D gene: TRBD1
V gene: TRBV28
CDR3 DNA: TGTGCCAGCAGTTCATCGACAGGGGGTGGAGGCTACACCTTC
CDR3 protein: CASSSSTGGGGYTF

clone size: -
J gene: TRBJ1-3
D gene: -
V gene: TRBV7-3
CDR3 DNA: TGTGCCACTCTGGGGCTGCGGGGAAACACCATATATTTT
CDR3 protein: CATLGLRGNTIYF

clone size: -
J gene: TRBJ2-1
D gene: TRBD2
V gene: TRBV6-6
CDR3 DNA: TGTGCCAGCGGGGCTAGCGGGGGGAATGAGCAGTTCTTC
CDR3 protein: CASGASGGNEQFF

clone size: few
J gene: TRBJ2-1
D gene: TRBD2
V gene: TRBV28
CDR3 DNA: TGTGCCAGCAGTGGATGGCGGGAGGGCCGCTACAATGAGCAGTTCTTC
CDR3 protein: CASSGWREGRYNEQFF

clone size: -
J gene: TRBJ2-1
D gene: TRBD1
V gene: TRBV7-2
CDR3 DNA: TGTGCCAGCAGCCCTGAGGACAGGGTCCGGGCCCTTTACAATGAGCAGTTCTTC
CDR3 protein: CASSPEDRVRALYNEQFF

clone size: -
J gene: TRBJ2-7
D gene: -
V gene: TRBV14
CDR3 DNA: TGTGCCAGCAGGCAAACAGGAGATTACGAGCAGTACTTC
CDR3 protein: CASRQTGDYEQYF

clone size: -
J gene: TRBJ1-3
D gene: -
V gene: TRBV28
CDR3 DNA: TGTGCCAGCAGTTTAACAGGTGTCGGAGAGTACACCATATATTTT
CDR3 protein: CASSLTGVGEYTIYF

clone size: -
J gene: TRBJ1-5
D gene: -
V gene: TRBV28
CDR3 DNA: TGTGCCAGCAGTCCTAGGGCGGGGCTTCAGCCCCAGCATTTT
CDR3 protein: CASSPRAGLQPQHF

clone size: -
J gene: TRBJ2-3
D gene: TRBD2
V gene: TRBV7-6
CDR3 DNA: TGTGCCAGCAGCTGGGGACTAGCGGGACCTAGCACAGATACGCAGTATTTT
CDR3 protein: CASSWGLAGPSTDTQYF

clone size: few
J gene: TRBJ2-7
D gene: -
V gene: TRBV4-1
CDR3 DNA: TGCGCCAGCAGCCAAGATGTAACAGGGCCCACCTACGAGCAGTACTTC
CDR3 protein: CASSQDVTGPTYEQYF

clone size: few
J gene: TRBJ2-7
D gene: -
V gene: TRBV5-1
CDR3 DNA: TGCGCCAGCAGCTTGGACCCAGGGTCCTCTTACGAGCAGTACTTC
CDR3 protein: CASSLDPGSSYEQYF

clone size: -
J gene: TRBJ1-2
D gene: TRBD1
V gene: TRBV30
CDR3 DNA: TGTGCCTGGAGTGCGACAGGGGCGAGTGGCTACACCTTC
CDR3 protein: CAWSATGASGYTF

clone size: once
J gene: TRBJ2-7
D gene: -
V gene: TRBV7-6
CDR3 DNA: TGTGCCAGCAGCCCGGACAGGGAGGGATACGAGCAGTACTTC
CDR3 protein: CASSPDREGYEQYF

clone size: -
J gene: TRBJ2-7
D gene: -
V gene: TRBV18
CDR3 DNA: TGTGCCAGCTCAAAGCTCGGACAGACCCAAGTCTACGAGCAGTACTTC
CDR3 protein: CASSKLGQTQVYEQYF

clone size: once
J gene: TRBJ2-3
D gene: TRBD2
V gene: TRBV6-4
CDR3 DNA: TGTGCCAGCAGCGACTTAGCGGGAGAGGTAGATACGCAGTATTTT
CDR3 protein: CASSDLAGEVDTQYF

clone size: few
J gene: TRBJ2-1
D gene: TRBD2
V gene: TRBV6-5
CDR3 DNA: TGTGCCAGCAGTCTAGCGGGACCCTCCTACAATGAGCAGTTCTTC
CDR3 protein: CASSLAGPSYNEQFF

clone size: -
J gene: TRBJ2-3
D gene: -
V gene: TRBV5-5
CDR3 DNA: TGTGCCAGCCGGTTGCGTCCCCTTCCGGATACGCAGTATTTT
CDR3 protein: CASRLRPLPDTQYF

clone size: -
J gene: TRBJ1-1
D gene: TRBD1
V gene: TRBV5-1
CDR3 DNA: TGCGCCAGCAGCTTAACCGGGACAGGGGGTTTTGACACTGAAGCTTTCTTT
CDR3 protein: CASSLTGTGGFDTEAFF

clone size: many
J gene: TRBJ2-7
D gene: -
V gene: TRBV5-6
CDR3 DNA: TGTGCCAGCAGCTTGGACAGGGAGTCGGGCTACGAGCAGTACTTC
CDR3 protein: CASSLDRESGYEQYF

clone size: -
J gene: TRBJ2-3
D gene: -
V gene: TRBV13
CDR3 DNA: TGTGCCAGCAGCTTCCCTACGGGGTCAGATACGCAGTATTTT
CDR3 protein: CASSFPTGSDTQYF